The rows below give T cell receptor beta chains drawn from one sample of a study of CD8 T cells in Susac syndrome. One entry per CDR3 protein results from TCRdb running MiXCR on the immunoSEQ multiplex PCR reads. The table records 80,000 to 95,000 distinct CDR3 sequences, 90% to 95% of them present only once. Sequences were obtained from CD8+ T cells from PBMCs. The receptors were sampled from a human donor with Susac syndrome. Both conserved end residues are part of each CDR3. A D gene is named only where the DNA matches it firmly. The size entry is marked missing in some rows and otherwise reads once, few, many or a size class.

clone_size	v_call	d_call	j_call	cdr3_aa	cdr3_nt
.	TRBV10-3	.	TRBJ2-3	CAISDLTPFTDTQYF	TGTGCCATCAGTGATCTTACCCCGTTCACAGATACGCAGTATTTT
.	TRBV12-5	TRBD2	TRBJ2-5	CASGFRWTSGFQETQYF	TGTGCTAGTGGTTTTCGGTGGACTAGCGGTTTTCAAGAGACCCAGTACTTC
once	TRBV15	.	TRBJ1-2	CATSSAPGNYGYTF	TGTGCCACCAGCAGCGCCCCAGGGAACTATGGCTACACCTTC
few	TRBV27	.	TRBJ2-2	CASSLMRPASGGELFF	TGTGCCAGCAGTTTAATGCGGCCTGCGTCAGGCGGGGAGCTGTTTTTT
.	TRBV15	TRBD1	TRBJ1-5	CATTPVRGPDQPQHF	TGTGCCACCACCCCCGTAAGGGGGCCGGATCAGCCCCAGCATTTT
few	TRBV4-2	TRBD2	TRBJ2-7	CASSQGLAVSYEQYF	TGTGCCAGCAGCCAAGGCCTAGCGGTCTCCTACGAGCAGTACTTC
.	TRBV30	.	TRBJ2-1	CAWTPRDGGNEQFF	TGTGCCTGGACCCCCCGGGATGGAGGGAATGAGCAGTTCTTC
.	TRBV24-1	.	TRBJ2-2	CATSDPPRARELFF	TGTGCCACCAGTGATCCGCCTAGGGCGCGGGAGCTGTTTTTT
.	TRBV27	.	TRBJ1-5	CASRPTFSNQPQHF	TGTGCCAGCAGACCCACATTTAGCAATCAGCCCCAGCATTTT
.	TRBV14	TRBD2	TRBJ2-3	CASSQVRTSDTQYF	TGTGCCAGCAGCCAAGTCCGGACTAGCGATACGCAGTATTTT
.	TRBV27	TRBD1	TRBJ2-7	CASSATGVWYEQYF	TGTGCCAGCAGTGCCACAGGGGTATGGTACGAGCAGTACTTC
.	TRBV7-9	TRBD1	TRBJ2-7	CASSLFFTGQGIYEQYF	TGTGCCAGCAGCTTATTTTTTACGGGACAGGGTATTTACGAGCAGTACTTC
.	TRBV20-1	TRBD1	TRBJ1-5	CSARGDSQHF	TGCAGTGCTAGGGGGGACAGCCAGCATTTT
.	TRBV7-9	.	TRBJ2-7	CASSLASQAYEQYF	TGTGCCAGCAGCTTAGCATCCCAGGCCTACGAGCAGTACTTC
.	TRBV28	TRBD1	TRBJ2-7	CASSLLDRVHDEQYF	TGTGCCAGCAGTTTACTGGACAGGGTTCATGACGAGCAGTACTTC
.	TRBV23-1	.	TRBJ1-3	CASSHVEGPHGNTIYF	TGCGCCAGCAGTCACGTCGAGGGACCTCATGGAAACACCATATATTTT
.	TRBV5-5	.	TRBJ2-5	CASSLPDNQETQYF	TGTGCCAGCAGCTTGCCGGACAACCAAGAGACCCAGTACTTC
.	TRBV4-2	.	TRBJ2-7	CASSQGDSPAYEQYF	TGTGCCAGCAGCCAAGGTGACAGTCCTGCATACGAGCAGTACTTC
.	TRBV28	.	TRBJ2-7	CASSLSLTYEQYF	TGTGCCAGCAGTCTGAGCCTCACCTACGAGCAGTACTTC
.	TRBV6-5	TRBD1	TRBJ2-7	CASSLGGTGSSEQYF	TGTGCCAGCAGTTTGGGCGGGACAGGGAGTAGCGAGCAGTACTTC
.	TRBV6-5	TRBD2	TRBJ2-1	CASSVAGGYNEQFF	TGTGCCAGCAGTGTAGCGGGGGGATACAATGAGCAGTTCTTC
.	TRBV29-1	TRBD2	TRBJ2-7	CSVETLAGGFYEQYF	TGCAGCGTTGAAACGCTAGCGGGAGGTTTCTACGAGCAGTACTTC
.	TRBV15	TRBD1	TRBJ1-2	CATMGQGARSGYTF	TGTGCCACCATGGGACAGGGGGCGAGATCTGGCTACACCTTC
few	TRBV13	.	TRBJ2-7	CASSLAYEQYF	TGTGCCAGCAGCTTGGCGTACGAGCAGTACTTC